This T cell receptor beta chain derives from a study of human T cells and chemical hapten exposure. Study-wide background: Sensitizing treatment utilized 2% DPC over an approximately 2 cm by approximately 2 cm portion of upper inner arm skin. Weekly scalp doses of diphenylcyclopropenone were given to patients during the roughly 23-week study.

TCRdb recomputed calls from the RACE reads with MiXCR, one row per CDR3 protein. The sample records 300,000 to 350,000 distinct CDR3 sequences, roughly 6.9% being singletons. The germline CDR1 and CDR2 sequences are DFQATT and SNEGSKA (reference sequence). The CDR3 contains 14 residues. V was pared by 0 bases and J by 10 bases, with 18 bases between. Time point: patch test 1, 2 weeks after DPC sensitization. Treatment in this sample: therapeutic diphenylcyclopropenone sensitization with weekly scalp DPC. At every patch-test visit, blood was drawn before the patch test was applied. Alopecia patients, 18 to 70 years old and DPC-suitable, served as donors.

Sequencing used whole blood, obtained in connection with sensitization to the hapten diphenylcyclopropenone (DPC). The TCR originated in a woman in her late teens or twenties with alopecia areata. Some clones in this sample may be carry-over from other donors' samples. The chain carries TRBV20-1 and TRBJ1-1; perhaps TRBD1 as D (6 bases). This CDR3 reads CSARDLRGAGVAFF. The CDR3 DNA reads as TGCAGTGCTAGAGATCTACGGGGGGCGGGTGTAGCTTTCTTT.